Detailed here is one TCR beta chain. Its antigen is undetermined. Additional DNA sequences in this sample encode the identical CDR3. The data were obtained in a study of shared clonotypes between healthy human individuals. Profiling relied on immunoSEQ multiplex PCR, and the TCRdb table lists in-frame clones only, not all of them. The sample consists of approximately 2.3 million clones, approximately 95% of them appearing once. CDR1 SGHAT and CDR2 FQNNGV come from the germline V gene. The CDR3 has 13 residues. V was trimmed by 3 bases and J by 3 bases, leaving 7 bases between them. Study-level findings and limits: Clonotypes shared by all four donors outscored non-shared clonotypes in generation probability. The study generally estimated greater richness for naive than memory subsets.

The chain is built from TRBV11-2 and TRBJ2-3, with D tentatively TRBD1 (6 bases). This TCR was sampled from a man aged 18 to 30 in good health. Some clones in this sample may be carry-over from other donors' samples. The material sequenced was naive CD4+ T cells from PBMCs. This sample's subset: CD45RA+ positively selected. CDR3 in DNA: TGTGCCAGCAGCTTGGGGACAACAGATACGCAGTATTTT. Translated, it gives CASSLGTTDTQYF.